This entry concerns a single T cell receptor beta chain. The CDR3 contains 13 residues. Germline V CDR1 and CDR2: KGHDR, SFDVKD. Trimming took 9 bases from V and 7 from J; bases not matched to a gene: 10. Repertoires were generated with immunoSEQ multiplex PCR, while TCRdb's copy carries only in-frame clones and drops some. The data show 90,000 to 130,000 clones, approximately 80% seen once. These data belong to a study of blood T cell repertoires in COVID-19. In the study overall: The analysed material was cDNA or gDNA that came from T cells, B-cell-depleted T cells, or PBMCs.

Sequencing was done on a sample of peripheral blood. The TCR sequence derives from a woman between 70 and 85 years old with acute or convalescent COVID-19. The chain is built from TRBV24-1 and TRBJ1-2; TRBD1 matches 7 bases. CDR3 in amino acids: CATSPGGLGGYTF. CDR3 sequence (DNA): TGTGCCACCTCCCCAGGGGGGCTCGGTGGCTACACCTTC.